This TCR beta chain was sequenced in a study of identical twins. General study results and limits: The analysis was cross-sectional rather than longitudinal within donors. Those out-of-frame alpha sequences shared by twins showed an excess of low generation probability.

Among all donors, each was a healthy Caucasian. Only a few counts were recorded for this clonotype. What it recognizes is unknown. The CDR3 totals 15 residues. Germline CDR1 reads MGHRA; CDR2 reads YSYEKL. The V segment lost 3 bases and the J segment 0 bases; nucleotides outside the gene matches: 5. TCRdb reanalysed the 5' RACE reads using MiXCR and keeps one entry per CDR3 protein. The profile shows about 240,000 distinct CDR3 sequences, 7.5% of them singletons. The sample also formed part of further work on yellow fever vaccine responses in identical twins. As that study records: Reported findings indicate that twins' vaccine T cell responses seemed partially convergent, partially personalized.

Material for sequencing was CD8+ T cells sorted from blood. The sequence was obtained from a young woman in good health. The chain joins TRBV4-1 to TRBJ2-7; 7 nucleotides agree with TRBD1. The CDR3 bases are TGCGCCAGCAGCCACCCCGGGACAGACTCCTACGAGCAGTACTTC. Its protein is CASSHPGTDSYEQYF.